This T cell receptor beta chain was sequenced in a study of CD8+ T cells in alopecia areata (dated by TCRdb to between 2017 and 2018). Describing the broader study: Treated patients were enrolled in an open-label pilot trial of oral tofacitinib at 5 to 10 mg twice daily for moderate-to-severe alopecia areata. Tofacitinib was administered for 6 to 18 months, and 6 months of follow-up off drug were then conducted to assess delayed response and recurrence. To study T cell clonal expansion in alopecia areata, the researchers applied high-throughput TCRbeta sequencing to both the C3H/HeJ mouse model and human patients. In humans, TCRbeta sequencing was performed on scalp tissue and on sorted CD4+ and CD8+ peripheral blood T cells from healthy controls and from patients with patchy or totalis/universalis alopecia areata. Tofacitinib-treated patients had biopsies at baseline and at 4 and 24 weeks of treatment, with a later scalp biopsy in several patients. Clonality in the scalp was compared among normal scalp (n=4), patchy alopecia areata scalp (n=8), and alopecia totalis/universalis scalp (n=8). RNA was obtained with the PAXgene miRNA kit for fixed scalp, the miRNeasy kit for PBMCs, and the RNeasy kit for mouse skin. immunoSEQ multiplex PCR using 35 Vbeta forward primers and 13 Jbeta reverse primers was used to amplify TCRbeta CDR3 regions.

The study at large found these results: Shared TCR sequences between patients were less evident than in mice, which may be partly attributable to HLA diversity in the patient population. Unlike mouse skin, where gammadelta T cells dominate, normal human skin contains resident alphabeta T cells that get sequenced too, which complicates analysis of the scalp TCR repertoire. Compared with normal scalp, lesional scalp had higher clonality and more expanded CD8+ clones, particularly in alopecia totalis/universalis, a pattern that suggests antigenic drive.

V is pared back by 6 bases and J by 2 bases, with 11 bases lying between the germline termini. CDR1 is given as MNHEY and CDR2 as SMNVEV, both from the germline V gene (reference sequence). The CDR3 runs 15 amino acids, cysteine and phenylalanine included. This entry keeps only the CDR3 DNA: 45 bases, framed from base 1. In the paper's terms, the time point label means: baseline before oral tofacitinib. Lesional scalp punch biopsies and peripheral blood were obtained from alopecia areata patients. PBMCs were separated by density centrifugation and stained for CD3, CD4 and CD8, after which CD4+ and CD8+ T cells were sorted on a FACSAria. Comments on this clone: The target of this receptor is not known. No base qualities exist here, and no much larger clone lies one base off it.

The library was obtained by the immunoSEQ multiplex PCR assay. RNA was extracted from all samples and reverse transcribed into cDNA, which served as template for TCR sequencing. First-strand cDNA was synthesized using SuperScript III with a 2:1 mix of oligo-dT and random hexamers. A synthetic immune receptor repertoire was used to assess amplification bias, and residual bias was removed computationally. As for how the authors treated the data: Raw reads were preprocessed to remove errors, and CDR3 was defined by IMGT conventions from the conserved cysteine to phenylalanine. Clonality was calculated as 1 minus Shannon entropy normalized by log2 of the number of productive unique TCRs. Whether each scalp clone was CD4 or CD8 was inferred by checking scalp TCRbeta sequences against the CD4 and CD8 repertoires from sorted blood. As stored in TCRdb, this immuneACCESS dataset retains in-frame rearrangements with V and J assigned. A fraction of the clones does not appear; measured against another copy, unresolved V genes explain less than half of the discrepancy, and the remainder lacks a known reason. V and J calls and clone size come straight from that table; D and trimming were deduced from the DNA. The sample table records some 170,000 clones; 50% to 60% of these occur just once. Clones ranked in the top ten supply approximately 15% of the sample.

The chain uses TRBV27 and TRBJ1-6; the D gene is possibly TRBD1, with 6 bases matching. Sequenced material: CD4+ T cells sorted from blood, taken at week 0. The sequence came from a human donor with alopecia areata. The DNA sequence is given as TGTGCCAGCAGAGGACAGAGCACCTATAATTCACCCCTCCACTTT. Its product reads: CASRGQSTYNSPLHF.